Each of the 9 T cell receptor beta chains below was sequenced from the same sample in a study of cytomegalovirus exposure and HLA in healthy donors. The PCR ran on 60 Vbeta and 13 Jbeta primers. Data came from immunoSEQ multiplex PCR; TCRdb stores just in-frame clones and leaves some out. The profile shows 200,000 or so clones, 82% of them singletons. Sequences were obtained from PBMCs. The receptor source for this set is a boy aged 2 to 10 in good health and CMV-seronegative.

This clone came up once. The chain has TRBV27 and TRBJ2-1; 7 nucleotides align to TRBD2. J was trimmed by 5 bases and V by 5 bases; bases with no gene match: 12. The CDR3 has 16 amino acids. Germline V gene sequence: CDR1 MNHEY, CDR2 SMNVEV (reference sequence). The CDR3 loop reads CASSTRDYHFNNEQFF. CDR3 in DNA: TGTGCCAGCAGTACACGGGACTATCACTTCAACAATGAGCAGTTCTTC.

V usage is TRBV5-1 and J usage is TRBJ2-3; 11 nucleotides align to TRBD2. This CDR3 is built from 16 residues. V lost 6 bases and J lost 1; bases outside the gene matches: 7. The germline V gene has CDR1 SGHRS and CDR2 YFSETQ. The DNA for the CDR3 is TGCGCCAGCACCCCACCGACTAGCGGGGGCACAGATACGCAGTATTTT. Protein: CASTPPTSGGTDTQYF.

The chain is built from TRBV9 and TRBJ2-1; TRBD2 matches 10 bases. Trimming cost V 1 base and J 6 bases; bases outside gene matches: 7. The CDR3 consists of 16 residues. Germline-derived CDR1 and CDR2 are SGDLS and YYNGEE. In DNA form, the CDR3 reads TGTGCCAGCAGCGTATTTAGCGGGGGGACTCGCAATGAGCAGTTCTTC. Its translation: CASSVFSGGTRNEQFF.

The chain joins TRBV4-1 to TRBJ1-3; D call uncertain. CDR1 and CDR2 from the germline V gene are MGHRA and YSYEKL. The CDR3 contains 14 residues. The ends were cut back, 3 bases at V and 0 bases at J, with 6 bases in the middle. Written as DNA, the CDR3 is TGCGCCAGCAGCCAGACATCCTCTGGAAACACCATATATTTT. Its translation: CASSQTSSGNTIYF.

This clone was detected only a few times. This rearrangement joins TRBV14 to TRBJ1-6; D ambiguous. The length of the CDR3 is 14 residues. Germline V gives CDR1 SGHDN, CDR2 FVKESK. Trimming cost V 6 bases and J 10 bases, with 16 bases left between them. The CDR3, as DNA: TGTGCCAGCAGTGGCAGTTCCGTCAGGTCACCCCTCCACTTT. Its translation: CASSGSSVRSPLHF.

The CDR3 loop is CASSFETGGYGYTF. The CDR3 nucleotides are TGTGCCAGCAGCTTTGAGACAGGGGGCTATGGCTACACCTTC. The chain joins TRBV11-2 to TRBJ1-2; 9 nucleotides agree with TRBD1. Germline CDR1 and CDR2: SGHAT and FQNNGV. J gave up 4 bases and V 3 bases, and 3 bases lay outside the gene matches. The CDR3 consists of 14 residues.

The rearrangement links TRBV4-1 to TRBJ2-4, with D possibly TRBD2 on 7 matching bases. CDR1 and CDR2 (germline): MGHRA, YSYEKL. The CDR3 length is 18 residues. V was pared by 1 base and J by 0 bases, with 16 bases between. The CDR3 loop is CASSQAGARGAAKNIQYF. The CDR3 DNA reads TGCGCCAGCAGCCAAGCGGGTGCTCGGGGGGCAGCCAAAAACATTCAGTACTTC.

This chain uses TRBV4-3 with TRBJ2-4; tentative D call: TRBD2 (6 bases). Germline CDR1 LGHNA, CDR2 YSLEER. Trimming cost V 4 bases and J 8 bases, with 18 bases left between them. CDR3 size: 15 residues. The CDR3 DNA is TGCGCCAGCAGCCGAAGTGGGGCTGGGGAGGACATTCAGTACTTC. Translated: CASSRSGAGEDIQYF.

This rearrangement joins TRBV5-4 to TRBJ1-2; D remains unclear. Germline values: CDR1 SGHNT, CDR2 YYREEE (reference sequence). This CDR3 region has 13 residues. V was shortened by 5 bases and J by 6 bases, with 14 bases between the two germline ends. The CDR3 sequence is CASSSWEVDGYTF. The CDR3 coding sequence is TGTGCCAGCAGTTCGTGGGAGGTAGATGGCTACACCTTC.